The 23 T cell receptor beta chains below were found in one sample sequenced in a study of blood T cell repertoires in COVID-19. Assay used: immunoSEQ multiplex PCR; TCRdb lists only in-frame clones, some missing. The sample records 430,000 or so clones, roughly 90% being singletons. Sequenced input: peripheral blood. The receptors here all came from a man in his late teens or twenties with COVID-19, enrolled during active disease.

This chain joins TRBV25-1 and TRBJ1-6; 9 bases map to TRBD1. Germline CDR1 MGHDK, CDR2 SYGVNS. Losses at the gene ends were 4 bases for V and 6 bases for J; bases not matched to a gene: 13. The CDR3 runs to 18 residues. CDR3 bases: TGTGCCAGCAGTGCAGAAACCGGGACAGGGTTTTTTAATTCACCCCTCCACTTT. Translating gives CASSAETGTGFFNSPLHF.

This clone was counted between two and nine times. The V call is TRBV12-5, the J call TRBJ1-2, with D perhaps matching TRBD1 (6 bases). The CDR3 runs to 15 residues. CDR1 LGHNT and CDR2 FRNRAP come from the germline V gene. The V end was cut by 7 bases, the J end by 2 bases, with 17 bases between. The CDR3, as DNA: TGTGCTAGTGCCCCGGGGGGAGGGGGGAACTATGGCTACACCTTC. It is translated as CASAPGGGGNYGYTF.

The CDR3 nucleotides are TGTGCCACCAGTGATTTATCCTACGCGGTCGAGAACGAGCAGTACTTC. Residues: CATSDLSYAVENEQYF. This chain joins TRBV24-1 and TRBJ2-7, with D unclear. Trimming shortened V by 1 base and J by 5 bases, and 17 bases separated the two germline ends. This CDR3 is 16 amino acids long. The germline V gene has CDR1 KGHDR and CDR2 SFDVKD.

The chain has TRBV27 and TRBJ1-1, with D possibly matching TRBD1 (5 bases). The V end was cut by 3 bases, the J end by 0 bases, with 8 bases between. CDR3 size: 14 residues. Germline values: CDR1 MNHEY, CDR2 SMNVEV (reference sequence). The CDR3 DNA reads TGTGCCAGCAGTTTGCAGGGTGTGAACACTGAAGCTTTCTTT. Encoded protein: CASSLQGVNTEAFF.

This clone was seen only once. The chain links TRBV6-6 to TRBJ2-1; 7 bases fit TRBD1. Germline CDR1 and CDR2: MNHNY and SVGAGI (reference sequence). There are 12 residues in the CDR3. Trimming at V came to 2 bases and at J to 10 bases, leaving 2 bases not matched to a gene. This chain's CDR3 is CASSYETGEQFF. CDR3 DNA: TGTGCCAGCAGTTACGAGACAGGGGAGCAGTTCTTC.

V and J are TRBV12-3 or TRBV12-4 and TRBJ1-2; 9 bases match TRBD1. The CDR3 sequence is 13 residues long. V lost 3 bases, J lost 8 bases, and 4 bases stayed unmatched. CDR3 DNA: TGTGCCAGCAGTTTTACAGGGGGCGGAGGCTACACCTTC. Protein sequence: CASSFTGGGGYTF.

V gene TRBV3-1 (or the pseudogene TRBV3-2) combines with J gene TRBJ2-1, with a possible D match to TRBD1 (6 bases). CDR3 size: 13 residues. Germline CDR1 LGHDT, CDR2 YNNKEL (reference sequence). V was cut by 4 bases and J by 12 bases, with 16 bases left in between. The CDR3 DNA sequence: TGTGCCAGCAGCCGCTTGGGGGCGGGTCCGCAGTTCTTC. It encodes CASSRLGAGPQFF.

This chain uses TRBV12-3 or TRBV12-4 with TRBJ1-1, with D uncertain. CDR3 length: 12 residues. V was pared by 2 bases and J by 8 bases, with 9 bases between. The CDR3 nucleotides are TGTGCCAGCAGTTTAATCGAGGCAGAAGCTTTCTTT. Its protein product is CASSLIEAEAFF.

This clone was seen only a few times. The V and J genes are TRBV5-1 and TRBJ1-1; 7 bases match TRBD1. The CDR3 length is 16 residues. Germline V gives CDR1 SGHRS, CDR2 YFSETQ. Trimming removed 4 bases from V and 1 base from J; junction bases left unmatched: 10. In nucleotides, the CDR3 is TGCGCCAGCAGCCCCGGGGCCTGGACAGGGAACACTGAAGCTTTCTTT. It is translated as CASSPGAWTGNTEAFF.

The sample holds a few counts of this clone. The chain couples TRBV30 to TRBJ1-5; D unresolved. The CDR3 loop spans 15 amino acids. Trimming left V 3 bases short and J 0 bases short, with 12 bases between. The V gene's germline CDR1 is GTSNPN and CDR2 SVGIG (reference sequence). The CDR3 nucleotides are TGTGCCTGGAGCCGCCCCCCCTATAGCAATCAGCCCCAGCATTTT. Its translation: CAWSRPPYSNQPQHF.

Written as DNA, the CDR3 is TGTGCCAGCAGCCCCGAAATCACAGGGAGCTCTGGAAACACCATATATTTT. This translates into CASSPEITGSSGNTIYF. The chain uses TRBV3-1 (or the pseudogene TRBV3-2) and TRBJ1-3, with D possibly being TRBD1 (6 bases). The CDR3 spans 17 residues. The V gene's germline CDR1 is LGHDT and CDR2 YNNKEL (reference sequence). The germline V and J ends were trimmed by 4 bases and 0 bases, with 16 bases remaining between them.

This rearrangement joins TRBV15 to TRBJ1-1; 9 nucleotides match TRBD1. The CDR3 is 13 amino acids. Looked up from germline, CDR1 is LNHNV and CDR2 is YYDKDF (reference sequence). Trimming cost V 6 bases and J 4 bases; bases outside gene matches: 3. Here the CDR3 DNA reads TGTGCCACCAGAATGACAGGGGGCACTGAAGCTTTCTTT. As protein: CATRMTGGTEAFF.

The chain combines TRBV7-3 with TRBJ2-2; the match to TRBD2 covers 8 bases. Germline trimming cut 8 bases from V and 5 bases from J; bases unmatched to any gene: 7. Germline V gene data show CDR1 as SGHTA and CDR2 as FQGTGA. The length of the CDR3 is 14 residues. In DNA form, the CDR3 reads TGTGCCAGCCCGCGCGGGAGGATTACCGGGGAGCTGTTTTTT. Amino acid sequence: CASPRGRITGELFF.

The V call is TRBV11-3, the J call TRBJ2-3, with 14 bases aligning to TRBD2. This CDR3 is built from 18 residues. With 5 bases clipped from V and 4 bases from J, the junction kept 11 bases outside the gene matches. From germline, CDR1 is SGHNT and CDR2 YENEEA. Written as DNA, the CDR3 is TGTGCCAGCAGCCAAAAAGGGACTAGCGGGAGTAAGGCAGATACGCAGTATTTT. Translated: CASSQKGTSGSKADTQYF.

The J gene is TRBJ2-2, the V gene TRBV10-3; 8 nucleotides align to TRBD1. With V trimmed by 6 bases and J by 1 base, 1 base remained unmatched. Looked up from germline, CDR1 is ENHRY and CDR2 is SYGVKD. This CDR3 region has 14 residues. The CDR3 sequence is CAIRGTGNTGELFF. The CDR3 DNA follows: TGTGCCATCAGAGGGACAGGGAACACCGGGGAGCTGTTTTTT.

This clone was found once. This chain joins TRBV5-5 and TRBJ1-6; D is undetermined. The V gene lost 5 bases and the J gene lost 19 bases, with 22 bases spanning the gap. The CDR3 length is 13 residues. Looked up from germline, CDR1 is SGHKS and CDR2 is YYEKEE (reference sequence). This chain's CDR3 is CASRLNGGYDTHF. CDR3 sequence (DNA): TGTGCCAGCAGACTGAACGGTGGTTACGATACTCACTTT. The full variable domain, in which reference TRBV5-5 and TRBJ1-6 provide the parts outside the CDR3, is DAGVTQSPTHLIKTRGQQVTLRCSPISGHKSVSWYQQVLGQGPQFIFQYYEKEERGRGNFPDRFSARQFPNYSSELNVNALLLGDSALYLCASRLNGGYDTHFGNGTRLTVT.

V gene TRBV5-1 combines with J gene TRBJ2-7, with D possibly TRBD1 on 6 matching bases. Trimming removed 0 bases at V and 1 base at J, with 11 bases between. This CDR3 comprises 15 residues. Germline V gene lookup returns CDR1 SGHRS and CDR2 YFSETQ. The CDR3 nucleotides are TGCGCCAGCAGCTTGGGGGGACATGCGTCCTACGAGCAGTACTTC. This encodes CASSLGGHASYEQYF.

The chain employs TRBV27 and TRBJ2-5; no reliable D call. The V gene lost 6 bases and the J gene lost 5 bases, with 16 bases spanning the gap. Germline V gene sequence: CDR1 MNHEY, CDR2 SMNVEV (reference sequence). This CDR3 has 14 amino acids. The CDR3 spells CASRPSDEWETQYF. The CDR3 nucleotides are TGTGCCAGCAGGCCCAGCGATGAGTGGGAGACCCAGTACTTC.

In this sample, this clone turned up once. The rearrangement links TRBV5-6 to TRBJ1-6; D is unclear. Germline V gives CDR1 SGHDT, CDR2 YYEEEE. V gave up 3 bases and J gave up 7 bases, with 11 bases separating them. This CDR3 comprises 14 residues. The CDR3 spells CASSSETANSPLHF. The CDR3 bases are TGTGCCAGCAGCTCGGAGACCGCGAATTCACCCCTCCACTTT.

V gene TRBV5-1 combines with J gene TRBJ2-3; a weak D match, TRBD2 (5 bases). In germline, CDR1 is SGHRS, CDR2 YFSETQ. V lost 1 base to trimming and J lost 0 bases, with 9 bases between them. CDR3 length: 15 amino acids. The CDR3 here is CASSLIGGSTDTQYF. CDR3 sequence (DNA): TGCGCCAGCAGCTTGATAGGCGGGAGCACAGATACGCAGTATTTT.

Comments on this clone: Other nucleotide sequences in the sample specify the same CDR3. The rearrangement links TRBV6-1 to TRBJ2-1; 8 bases fit TRBD2. The V and J ends lost 3 bases and 1 base, in that order; junction bases with no gene match: 2. CDR1 MNHNS and CDR2 SASEGT come from the germline V gene. This CDR3 region has 15 residues. CDR3 protein: CASSEGGRSYNEQFF. Here the CDR3 DNA reads TGTGCCAGCAGTGAGGGCGGGAGGTCCTACAATGAGCAGTTCTTC.

The J gene is TRBJ1-2, the V gene TRBV24-1, with 8 nucleotides matching TRBD1. CDR1 is KGHDR, CDR2 SFDVKD, per germline. The junction had 2 bases not matched to a gene; V was cut back by 7 bases and J by 5 bases. The CDR3 is made up of 12 amino acids. The CDR3 spells CATSRQGYGYTF. The CDR3 DNA reads as TGTGCCACCAGCAGACAGGGGTATGGCTACACCTTC.

The chain couples TRBV7-9 to TRBJ1-2, with 8 nucleotides matching TRBD1. CDR3 length equals 18 residues. The V gene end was trimmed by 2 bases and the J gene end by 0 bases; junction bases not matched to a gene: 11. Germline lookup yields CDR1 SEHNR and CDR2 FQNEAQ (reference sequence). The DNA of the CDR3 is TGTGCCAGCAGCTTATGGGGGACAGGCCCCACCACTAACTATGGCTACACCTTC. Its protein product is CASSLWGTGPTTNYGYTF. The full variable domain, in which reference TRBV7-9 and TRBJ1-2 provide the parts outside the CDR3, is DTGVSQNPRHKITKRGQNVTFRCDPISEHNRLYWYRQTLGQGPEFLTYFQNEAQLEKSRLLSDRFSAERPKGSFSTLEIQRTEQGDSAMYLCASSLWGTGPTTNYGYTFGSGTRLTVV.